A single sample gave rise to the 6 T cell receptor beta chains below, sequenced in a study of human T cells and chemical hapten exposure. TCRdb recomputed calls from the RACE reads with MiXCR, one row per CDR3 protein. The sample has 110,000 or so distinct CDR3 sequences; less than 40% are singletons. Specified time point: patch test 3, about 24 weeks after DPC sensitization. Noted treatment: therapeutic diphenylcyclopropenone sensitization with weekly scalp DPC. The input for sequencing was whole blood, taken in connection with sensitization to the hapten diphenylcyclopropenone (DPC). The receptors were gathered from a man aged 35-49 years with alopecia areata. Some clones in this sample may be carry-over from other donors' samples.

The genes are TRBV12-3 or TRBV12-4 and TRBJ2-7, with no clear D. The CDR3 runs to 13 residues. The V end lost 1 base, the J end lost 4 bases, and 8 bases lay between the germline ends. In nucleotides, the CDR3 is TGTGCCAGCAGTTTAGATGTAGGGTACGAGCAGTACGTC. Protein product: CASSLDVGYEQYV.

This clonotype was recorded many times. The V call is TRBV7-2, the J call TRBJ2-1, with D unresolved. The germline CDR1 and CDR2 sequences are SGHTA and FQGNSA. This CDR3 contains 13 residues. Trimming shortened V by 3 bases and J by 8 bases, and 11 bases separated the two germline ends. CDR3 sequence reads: CASSFPLGDEQFF. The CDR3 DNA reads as TGTGCCAGCAGCTTTCCCCTTGGTGATGAGCAGTTCTTC. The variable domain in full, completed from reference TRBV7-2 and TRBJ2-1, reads GAGVSQSPSNKVTEKGKDVELRCDPISGHTALYWYRQSLGQGLEFLIYFQGNSAPDKSGLPSDRFSAERTGGSVSTLTIQRTQQEDSAVYLCASSFPLGDEQFFGPGTRLTVL.

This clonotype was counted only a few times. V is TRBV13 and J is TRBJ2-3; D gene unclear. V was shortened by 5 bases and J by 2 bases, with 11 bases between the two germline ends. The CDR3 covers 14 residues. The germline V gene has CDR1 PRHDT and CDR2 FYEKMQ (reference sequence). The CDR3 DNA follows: TGTGCCAGCAGCCCCCCTGGGGACACAGATACGCAGTATTTT. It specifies CASSPPGDTDTQYF.

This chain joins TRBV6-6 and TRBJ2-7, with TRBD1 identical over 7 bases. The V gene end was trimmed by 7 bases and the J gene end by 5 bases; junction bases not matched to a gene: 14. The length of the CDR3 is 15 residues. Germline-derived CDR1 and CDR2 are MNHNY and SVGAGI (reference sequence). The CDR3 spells CASTRLTGALDEQYF. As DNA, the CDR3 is TGTGCCAGCACCAGACTTACAGGGGCTCTTGACGAGCAGTACTTC.

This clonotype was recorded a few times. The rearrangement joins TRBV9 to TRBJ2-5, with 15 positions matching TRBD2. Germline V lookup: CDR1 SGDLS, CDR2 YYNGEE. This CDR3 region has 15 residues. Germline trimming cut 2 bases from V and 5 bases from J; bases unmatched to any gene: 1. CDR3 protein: CASSVGLAGGETQYF. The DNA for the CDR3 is TGTGCCAGCAGCGTTGGACTAGCGGGAGGGGAGACCCAGTACTTC. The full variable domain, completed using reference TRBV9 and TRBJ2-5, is DSGVTQTPKHLITATGQRVTLRCSPRSGDLSVYWYQQSLDQGLQFLIQYYNGEERAKGNILERFSAQQFPDLHSELNLSSLELGDSALYFCASSVGLAGGETQYFGPGTRLLVL.

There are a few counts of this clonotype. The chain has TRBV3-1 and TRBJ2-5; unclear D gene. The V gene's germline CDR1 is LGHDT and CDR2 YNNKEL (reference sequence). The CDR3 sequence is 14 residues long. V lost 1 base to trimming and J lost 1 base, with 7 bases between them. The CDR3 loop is CASSQARPQETQYF. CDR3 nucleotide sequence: TGTGCCAGCAGCCAAGCCAGACCCCAAGAGACCCAGTACTTC.